This TCR beta chain derives from a study of T cell repertoires in cytomegalovirus infection. Across the whole study: Alongside well-studied HLA-B-restricted CMV epitopes, recently identified HLA-C-restricted CMV epitopes were also used. TCR beta signatures that were public indicated CMV infection and matching HLA type. Study outcomes and limitations: Pooled public TCR beta family frequency picked out CMV carriers with the relevant HLA.

The germline gives CDR1 SGDLS, CDR2 YYNGEE. V lost 4 bases and J 0 bases, leaving 14 bases between the germline ends. This CDR3 comprises 15 residues. From the reads, TCRdb called clonotypes with MiXCR, one entry per CDR3 protein. The sample gives 100,000 to 150,000 distinct CDR3 sequences, approximately 30% of which show up once; 58% is in the top ten. A remark on this clonotype: The antigen remains unidentified.

Sequenced material: CD8+ T cells from cultured PBMCs, taken from culture after CMV antigen stimulation. This sequence was found in a human donor in good health (CMV status not recorded). Some clones in this sample may be carry-over from other donors' samples. The rearrangement uses TRBV9 and TRBJ2-7; unclear D gene. CDR3 protein: CASSPRTESSYEQYF. In nucleotides, the CDR3 is TGTGCCAGCAGCCCCCGGACGGAGAGCTCCTACGAGCAGTACTTC.